A single sample gave rise to the 21 T cell receptor beta chains below, sequenced in a study of blood T cell repertoires in COVID-19. Assay: immunoSEQ multiplex PCR; the TCRdb copy retains only in-frame clones and omits some. The data hold about 75,000 clones, with 75% to 85% observed a single time. Source material: peripheral blood. These receptor sequences come from a woman aged 45-65 years with acute or convalescent COVID-19.

This clone was recorded a few times. This sequence joins TRBV6-6 and TRBJ1-4, with 8 bases aligning to TRBD1. Germline CDR1 is MNHNY and CDR2 is SVGAGI (reference sequence). The CDR3 sequence is 15 residues long. The V segment lost 8 bases and the J segment 3 bases; nucleotides outside the gene matches: 8. CDR3 nucleotides: TGTGCCAGCTGGGCGAAGACAGGGGCTAATGAAAAACTGTTTTTT. It specifies CASWAKTGANEKLFF.

The genes are TRBV7-2 and TRBJ2-4; D unclear. Germline V CDR1 and CDR2: SGHTA, FQGNSA. Trimming pared 8 bases from V and 1 base from J, leaving 18 bases between. CDR3 size: 16 residues. CDR3 sequence (DNA): TGTGCCAGCCAATTTCCGGGTGATGCCGCCAAAAACATTCAGTACTTC. Translating it yields CASQFPGDAAKNIQYF.

The J gene is TRBJ2-7, the V gene TRBV3-1 (or the pseudogene TRBV3-2), with TRBD1 identical over 7 bases. This CDR3 has 16 amino acids. Trimming took 4 bases from V and 2 from J; bases not matched to a gene: 11. Per germline, CDR1 LGHDT and CDR2 YNNKEL (reference sequence). This chain's CDR3 is CASSPYTGALTYEQYF. CDR3 bases: TGTGCCAGCAGCCCCTATACAGGGGCCTTAACCTACGAGCAGTACTTC.

V gene TRBV12-3 or TRBV12-4 combines with J gene TRBJ2-7; a weak D match, TRBD2 (5 bases). This CDR3 spans 13 amino acids. V lost 5 bases, J lost 6 bases, and 14 bases lay in between. This CDR3 reads CASSPGILGEQYF. The DNA for the CDR3 is TGTGCCAGCAGTCCCGGGATTCTGGGCGAGCAGTACTTC.

This sequence joins TRBV11-2 and TRBJ1-3; TRBD1 agrees at 7 bases. V lost 1 base, J lost 5 bases, and 8 bases stayed unmatched. CDR1 SGHAT and CDR2 FQNNGV come from the germline V gene. The CDR3 length is 16 residues. The CDR3 bases are TGTGCCAGCAGCTTAGGAGTAGGGACAGAGCGAAACACCATATATTTT. This codes for CASSLGVGTERNTIYF. The whole variable domain, remainder taken from reference TRBV11-2 and TRBJ1-3, is EAGVAQSPRYKIIEKRQSVAFWCNPISGHATLYWYQQILGQGPKLLIQFQNNGVVDDSQLPKDRFSAERLKGVDSTLKIQPAKLEDSAVYLCASSLGVGTERNTIYFGEGSWLTVV.

The genes are TRBV5-1 and TRBJ1-2; a weak D match, TRBD1 (5 bases). The germline V and J ends were trimmed by 0 bases and 7 bases, with 10 bases remaining between them. Per the germline V gene, CDR1 is SGHRS and CDR2 is YFSETQ. The CDR3 is made up of 13 amino acids. CDR3 DNA: TGCGCCAGCAGCTTGGCGGGGGTTCTTGGCTACACCTTC. This translates into CASSLAGVLGYTF.

The chain recombines TRBV6-2 or TRBV6-3 with TRBJ2-1; no clear D. The CDR3 extends over 13 amino acids. V was clipped by 2 bases and J by 4 bases, with 6 bases between them. Germline CDR1 is MNHEY and CDR2 is SVGEGT. This CDR3 is CASSYAWYNEQFF. CDR3 DNA sequence: TGTGCCAGCAGTTACGCGTGGTACAATGAGCAGTTCTTC.

This clone appeared once. The V and J genes are TRBV2 and TRBJ2-1; 7 positions agree with TRBD2. Germline lookup yields CDR1 SNHLY and CDR2 FYNNEI. The J segment lost 10 bases and the V segment lost 6 bases, leaving 6 bases of the junction unmatched. CDR3 length: 12 residues. The CDR3 DNA sequence: TGTGCCAGCAGGCCGACTAGCTGGGAGCAGTTCTTC. Translating gives CASRPTSWEQFF.

The chain joins TRBV5-4 to TRBJ1-2; D is undetermined. This CDR3 spans 14 amino acids. Looked up from germline, CDR1 is SGHNT and CDR2 is YYREEE (reference sequence). Trimming removed 1 base from V and 8 bases from J, with 15 bases in between. The CDR3 is CASSLIAGVGGYTF. The CDR3 DNA reads as TGTGCCAGCAGCTTGATAGCCGGCGTCGGGGGCTACACCTTC.

The V and J genes are TRBV29-1 and TRBJ1-1, with 9 bases matching TRBD1. CDR3 length: 14 residues. CDR1 is SQVTM and CDR2 is ANQGSEA in the germline V gene. After removal of 5 bases from V and 4 bases from J, the junction contained 8 bases not matched to a gene. DNA of the CDR3: TGCAGCGTTAACGTGGGACAGGGAAGCACTGAAGCTTTCTTT. It encodes CSVNVGQGSTEAFF.

The rearrangement uses TRBV19 and TRBJ1-5; TRBD1 might be the D (6 bases). The CDR3 runs to 16 residues. The germline V gene encodes CDR1 LNHDA and CDR2 SQIVND (reference sequence). Deletions cut 8 bases from V and 0 bases from J, with 17 bases between. In DNA, the CDR3 is TGTGCCAGTCGCTCGGGGGGCACGTATAGCAATCAGCCCCAGCATTTT. Amino acid sequence: CASRSGGTYSNQPQHF. The variable domain in full, completed from reference TRBV19 and TRBJ1-5, reads DGGITQSPKYLFRKEGQNVTLSCEQNLNHDAMYWYRQDPGQGLRLIYYSQIVNDFQKGDIAEGYSVSREKKESFPLTVTSAQKNPTAFYLCASRSGGTYSNQPQHFGDGTRLSIL.

The chain links TRBV28 to TRBJ2-1, with no clear D. Germline V gives CDR1 MDHEN, CDR2 SYDVKM. CDR3 length equals 12 residues. The V gene lost 6 bases and the J gene lost 7 bases, with 10 bases spanning the gap. The DNA for the CDR3 is TGTGCCAGCAGCCGTGTACGGAATGAGCAGTTCTTC. This codes for CASSRVRNEQFF.

The count of this clone is one. The chain employs TRBV5-6 and TRBJ2-1, with TRBD2 as a possible D gene (6 bases). Trimming pared 3 bases from V and 2 bases from J, leaving 15 bases between. Germline CDR1 and CDR2: SGHDT and YYEEEE. The CDR3 covers 16 residues. Written as DNA, the CDR3 is TGTGCCAGCAGCTCCGGCGGGGCGCCCGCCTACAATGAGCAGTTCTTC. Translation: CASSSGGAPAYNEQFF. Based on the CDR3 plus reference TRBV5-6 and TRBJ2-1, the full variable domain is DAGVTQSPTHLIKTRGQQVTLRCSPKSGHDTVSWYQQALGQGPQFIFQYYEEEERQRGNFPDRFSGHQFPNYSSELNVNALLLGDSALYLCASSSGGAPAYNEQFFGPGTRLTVL.

The CDR3 sequence is CSVVVRQRGALLSYNEQFF. The DNA for the CDR3 is TGCAGCGTTGTTGTCCGCCAGCGGGGGGCCCTTCTTTCCTACAATGAGCAGTTCTTC. This chain uses TRBV29-1 with TRBJ2-1; 9 bases are shared with TRBD2. Germline V CDR1 and CDR2: SQVTM, ANQGSEA. V was clipped by 4 bases and J by 1 base; unmatched bases: 17. The CDR3 sequence is 19 residues long.

V usage is TRBV6-5 and J usage is TRBJ1-4, with D maybe TRBD1 (6 bases). Germline values: CDR1 MNHEY, CDR2 SVGAGI. CDR3 length: 13 residues. V shed 2 bases and J shed 12 bases, with 13 bases lying between them. The CDR3 region has the DNA TGTGCCAGCAGTTACGTAGGGGGACCGGAACTGTTTTTT. Protein sequence: CASSYVGGPELFF.

The chain joins TRBV27 to TRBJ1-6; TRBD1 agrees at 10 bases. The CDR3 is 14 amino acids. Per the germline V gene, CDR1 is MNHEY and CDR2 is SMNVEV (reference sequence). V lost 6 bases to trimming and J lost 8 bases; unmatched junction nucleotides: 4. CDR3: CASSRDRGYSPLHF. CDR3 DNA sequence: TGTGCCAGCAGCCGGGACAGGGGTTATTCACCCCTCCACTTT.

The count of this clone is one. V and J are TRBV15 and TRBJ2-3, with no clear D. This CDR3 contains 17 residues. The germline V gene encodes CDR1 LNHNV and CDR2 YYDKDF (reference sequence). Trimming took 0 bases from V and 9 from J, leaving 22 bases between them. The CDR3, as DNA: TGTGCCACCAGCAGAGACCCGGAGTCCCGGAGATTCGGCACGCAGTATTTT. Translation gives CATSRDPESRRFGTQYF.

The rearrangement uses TRBV10-3 and TRBJ2-5; 8 bases align to TRBD2. CDR3 length equals 13 residues. Trimming at V came to 10 bases and at J to 5 bases, leaving 9 bases not matched to a gene. Germline V gene data show CDR1 as ENHRY and CDR2 as SYGVKD. The CDR3: CATASGGLETQYF. CDR3 DNA sequence: TGTGCCACCGCCTCGGGGGGGCTGGAGACCCAGTACTTC.

The sample holds one count of this clone. The chain recombines TRBV7-2 with TRBJ1-1, with a tentative D call TRBD1 (6 bases). In germline, CDR1 is SGHTA, CDR2 FQGNSA. The V and J ends lost 4 bases and 1 base respectively, with 10 bases between them. The CDR3 sequence is 14 residues long. The CDR3 protein is CASSSGTRNTEAFF. The CDR3 DNA follows: TGTGCCAGCAGCTCCGGGACACGGAACACTGAAGCTTTCTTT.

This clone has ten or more counts. The rearrangement links TRBV7-9 to TRBJ2-5; no reliable D call. Germline-derived CDR1 and CDR2 are SEHNR and FQNEAQ (reference sequence). V lost 2 bases and J 1 base, leaving 11 bases between the germline ends. The CDR3 is made up of 15 amino acids. The CDR3 loop is CASSLRVQVQETQYF. The CDR3 DNA sequence: TGTGCCAGCAGCTTAAGAGTTCAGGTCCAAGAGACCCAGTACTTC.

This chain uses TRBV11-2 with TRBJ2-1; D is perhaps TRBD2 (6 bases). The CDR3 covers 18 residues. Germline-derived CDR1 and CDR2 are SGHAT and FQNNGV. With 0 bases removed from V and 8 bases from J, the gap between germline ends came to 23 bases. In nucleotides, the CDR3 is TGTGCCAGCAGCTTAGAGGGCCCCTCCGGGAGATTTACGTATGAGCAGTTCTTC. This codes for CASSLEGPSGRFTYEQFF.